This T cell receptor (beta chain) was identified in a study of T cell changes during pregnancy in multiple sclerosis. Repertoires were generated with immunoSEQ multiplex PCR, while TCRdb's copy carries only in-frame clones and drops some. The profile shows 38,000 or so clones, 90% to 95% of them singletons. This sequence originates from a female donor in good health, enrolled as a control in a pregnancy study. Sequencing used CD4+ T cells from peripheral blood mononuclear cells, obtained in the second trimester of pregnancy.

The CDR3 spells CASRGGGNYEQYF. In DNA form, the CDR3 reads TGTGCCAGCAGGGGCGGGGGTAACTACGAGCAGTACTTC. The chain employs TRBV2 and TRBJ2-7, with TRBD2 matching 7 bases. The trim removed 6 bases at V and 3 bases at J, leaving 5 bases unmatched. The CDR3 has 13 residues. Germline values: CDR1 SNHLY, CDR2 FYNNEI.